This T cell receptor (beta chain) was profiled in a study of PD-L1 blockade in urothelial cancer. Overall study findings and caveats: Below-median pretreatment blood TCR clonality was a predictor of better survival.

As concerns this clone: What it binds is not known.

Germline-derived CDR1 and CDR2 are MNHEY and SMNVEV (reference sequence). There are 15 residues in the CDR3. V was cut by 2 bases and J by 0 bases, with 7 bases left in between. Metastatic or locally advanced urothelial carcinoma was present in the patients. All patients handed over anywhere from 1 to 8 samples, pretreatment and on-treatment. The protocol was immunoSEQ multiplex PCR, while the TCRdb copy is restricted to in-frame clones and leaves out a portion. This sample has approximately 71,000 clones, with about 89% found just once. This TCR derives from a man aged 60 to 75 with urothelial cancer. Sequenced material: PBMCs, taken around atezolizumab (anti-PD-L1) treatment. The V call is TRBV27, the J call TRBJ1-4; D gene ambiguous. The CDR3 is CASSLGVATNEKLFF. The CDR3 DNA reads as TGTGCCAGCAGTTTAGGAGTCGCAACTAATGAAAAACTGTTTTTT.